Below, 31 T cell receptor beta chains from the same sample are listed, as sequenced in a study of Ad26.COV2.S vaccination and SARS-CoV-2 variants. Profiled with immunoSEQ multiplex PCR; TCRdb holds only in-frame clones, not every one. The table has fewer than 400,000 clones, around nine tenths seen once. As for treatment: 15 to 20 received Ad26.COV2.S at low or high dose, single or two shots; five or six received placebo; per-sample allocation not given. Vaccine and placebo recipients were sampled on day 63 after the first injection. Sample: peripheral blood, taken in a trial of Ad26.COV2.S vaccine versus placebo. These receptors all come from a person between 18 and 60 years old who received the Ad26.COV2.S COVID-19 vaccine or a placebo.

The chain links TRBV18 to TRBJ2-3; D may be TRBD1 (6 bases). Trimming shortened V by 3 bases and J by 3 bases, and 10 bases separated the two germline ends. CDR1 and CDR2 (germline): KGHSH, LQKENI. This CDR3 has 14 amino acids. The CDR3 sequence is CASSPIQGTDTQYF. DNA of the CDR3: TGTGCCAGCTCACCGATACAGGGAACAGATACGCAGTATTTT.

The chain has TRBV7-9 and TRBJ1-2; unclear D gene. This CDR3 spans 14 amino acids. Germline loops: CDR1 SEHNR, CDR2 FQNEAQ (reference sequence). The germline V and J ends were trimmed by 4 bases and 0 bases, with 9 bases remaining between them. In DNA, the CDR3 is TGTGCCAGCAGCTCCCCCGGTGCTAACTATGGCTACACCTTC. Translated, it gives CASSSPGANYGYTF.

This clone was seen a single time. The genes are TRBV7-3 and TRBJ2-7; TRBD1 matches 8 bases. Germline trimming cut 0 bases from V and 4 bases from J; bases unmatched to any gene: 5. In germline, CDR1 is SGHTA, CDR2 FQGTGA. CDR3 length: 15 residues. The CDR3 reads CASSLTAGGVYEQYF. The CDR3 coding sequence is TGTGCCAGCAGCTTAACGGCAGGGGGCGTGTACGAGCAGTACTTC.

The rearrangement uses TRBV9 and TRBJ2-1; 10 bases line up with TRBD2. The CDR3 is 16 amino acids. CDR1 and CDR2 (germline): SGDLS, YYNGEE. V dropped 3 bases and J dropped 2; count of bases not matched to a gene: 5. The CDR3 is CASSASSGRTYNEQFF. As DNA, the CDR3 is TGTGCCAGCAGCGCCAGTAGCGGGAGGACCTACAATGAGCAGTTCTTC.

The rearrangement uses TRBV6-5 and TRBJ2-7, with 10 bases identical to TRBD2. The CDR3 contains 14 residues. Per the germline V gene, CDR1 is MNHEY and CDR2 is SVGAGI. Trimming removed 7 bases from V and 1 base from J; junction bases left unmatched: 4. CDR3 sequence (DNA): TGTGCCAGCAAGTGGACTAGCGGTTCCTACGAGCAGTACTTC. It codes for CASKWTSGSYEQYF.

The chain employs TRBV9 and TRBJ2-2; the match to TRBD2 covers 8 bases. CDR1 is SGDLS, CDR2 YYNGEE, per germline. This CDR3 spans 15 amino acids. V lost 3 bases and J lost 4; bases outside the gene matches: 5. The CDR3 protein is CASSAGLVGTGELFF. The DNA of the CDR3 is TGTGCCAGCAGCGCGGGACTAGTGGGCACCGGGGAGCTGTTTTTT.

The rearrangement links TRBV30 to TRBJ1-2; D gene unclear. Trimming shortened V by 0 bases and J by 4 bases, and 9 bases separated the two germline ends. The CDR3 sequence is 13 residues long. The germline V gene encodes CDR1 GTSNPN and CDR2 SVGIG (reference sequence). CDR3 in DNA: TGTGCCTGGAGTGTAAAAGCCAGCTATGGCTACACCTTC. Residues: CAWSVKASYGYTF. Supplemented by reference TRBV30 and TRBJ1-2, the full variable domain reads SQTIHQWPATLVQPVGSPLSLECTVEGTSNPNLYWYRQAAGRGLQLLFYSVGIGQISSEVPQNLSASRPQDRQFILSSKKLLLSDSGFYLCAWSVKASYGYTFGSGTRLTVV.

V gene TRBV7-9 combines with J gene TRBJ2-7, with D maybe TRBD2 (6 bases). Per the germline V gene, CDR1 is SEHNR and CDR2 is FQNEAQ (reference sequence). This CDR3 has 13 residues. V shed 6 bases and J shed 4 bases, with 13 bases lying between them. CDR3 in amino acids: CASSPGRRYEQYF. The CDR3 nucleotides read TGTGCCAGCAGTCCAGGGAGGAGGTACGAGCAGTACTTC.

The V and J genes are TRBV5-1 and TRBJ2-1; 7 positions match TRBD2. The junction had 5 bases not matched to a gene; V was cut back by 0 bases and J by 8 bases. CDR3 length: 14 amino acids. The V gene's germline CDR1 is SGHRS and CDR2 YFSETQ. CDR3 in DNA: TGCGCCAGCAGCTTGGGACTAGCACGGGATGAGCAGTTCTTC. This gives the protein CASSLGLARDEQFF.

This rearrangement joins TRBV7-9 to TRBJ2-2; maybe TRBD1 (5 bases). This CDR3 is built from 15 residues. In germline, CDR1 is SEHNR, CDR2 FQNEAQ (reference sequence). V was pared by 5 bases and J by 3 bases, with 13 bases between. The CDR3 coding sequence is TGTGCCAGCAGCGAAACAGGCGTTTACACCGGGGAGCTGTTTTTT. Translated, it gives CASSETGVYTGELFF.

This CDR3 reads CATSSWGPQETQYF. CDR3 coding DNA: TGTGCCACCAGCAGCTGGGGGCCCCAAGAGACCCAGTACTTC. The V and J genes are TRBV15 and TRBJ2-5; D may be TRBD1 (6 bases). The V end was cut by 3 bases, the J end by 1 base, with 9 bases between. The length of the CDR3 is 14 residues. Germline CDR1 reads LNHNV; CDR2 reads YYDKDF (reference sequence).

V and J are TRBV4-1 and TRBJ2-3; 12 bases agree with TRBD2. V shed 2 bases, J shed 4 bases, and the junction held 4 bases outside the gene matches. This CDR3 contains 16 residues. Germline V CDR1 and CDR2: MGHRA, YSYEKL. CDR3 nucleotides: TGCGCCAGCAGCCAACTAGCGGGAGGGTCAGCAGATACGCAGTATTTT. Its translation is CASSQLAGGSADTQYF.

The chain has TRBV5-4 and TRBJ2-1; D is uncertain. Trimming removed 4 bases at V and 5 bases at J, with 4 bases between. This CDR3 region has 11 residues. Germline lookup yields CDR1 SGHNT and CDR2 YYREEE (reference sequence). The CDR3 DNA sequence: TGTGCCAGCAGCCAGGACAATGAGCAGTTCTTC. As protein: CASSQDNEQFF.

The rearrangement links TRBV20-1 to TRBJ2-4; possibly TRBD2 for D (6 bases). V was trimmed by 7 bases and J by 4 bases, leaving 8 bases between them. The CDR3 covers 11 residues. CDR1 and CDR2 (germline): DFQATT, SNEGSKA (reference sequence). CDR3 sequence (DNA): TGCAGTGTTGGGGGGAAAAACATTCAGTACTTC. It translates to CSVGGKNIQYF.

This chain links TRBV3-1 (or the pseudogene TRBV3-2) with TRBJ2-5; D possibly corresponds to TRBD1 (5 bases). CDR1 is LGHDT and CDR2 is YNNKEL in the germline V gene (reference sequence). Trimming removed 0 bases at V and 2 bases at J, with 13 bases between. CDR3 length: 16 residues. The CDR3 sequence is CASSQEFTGQQETQYF. CDR3 in DNA: TGTGCCAGCAGCCAAGAATTCACAGGCCAGCAAGAGACCCAGTACTTC.

V is TRBV27 and J is TRBJ2-3; 8 nucleotides align to TRBD2. CDR1 MNHEY and CDR2 SMNVEV come from the germline V gene (reference sequence). The CDR3 contains 14 residues. The junction had 3 bases not matched to a gene; V was cut back by 3 bases and J by 4 bases. This CDR3 is CASSLAGGSDTQYF. The CDR3 DNA follows: TGTGCCAGCAGTTTGGCGGGAGGTTCAGATACGCAGTATTTT.

The V call is TRBV6-5, the J call TRBJ1-2, with 7 positions matching TRBD1. V dropped 2 bases and J dropped 2; count of bases not matched to a gene: 8. The CDR3 extends over 16 amino acids. Germline-derived CDR1 and CDR2 are MNHEY and SVGAGI. CDR3 nucleotide sequence: TGTGCCAGCAGTTACCCCGCGACAGGGTGGAACTATGGCTACACCTTC. Encoded protein: CASSYPATGWNYGYTF.

V gene TRBV24-1 combines with J gene TRBJ2-1, with TRBD1 identical over 9 bases. Germline V gene data show CDR1 as KGHDR and CDR2 as SFDVKD. The length of the CDR3 is 12 residues. Unmatched junction bases numbered 4, after V lost 8 bases and J lost 9 bases. CDR3 residues: CATNRQGGEQFF. The CDR3 DNA follows: TGTGCCACCAACCGACAGGGGGGTGAGCAGTTCTTC.

This clone was seen a single time. The chain couples TRBV6-5 to TRBJ2-5; weak D call: TRBD2 (5 bases). The CDR3 spans 15 residues. V gave up 4 bases and J gave up 5 bases, with 17 bases separating them. The V gene's germline CDR1 is MNHEY and CDR2 SVGAGI. As DNA, the CDR3 is TGTGCCAGCAGTTTCCTCGGAGCGGTAGGGGAGACCCAGTACTTC. The encoded protein is CASSFLGAVGETQYF.

J is TRBJ1-4 and V is TRBV6-1; D gene unclear. The CDR3 has 15 residues. Germline lookup yields CDR1 MNHNS and CDR2 SASEGT. V was clipped by 0 bases and J by 6 bases, with 11 bases between them. The CDR3 region has the DNA TGTGCCAGCAGTGAAGCGACGTCAGGTCATGAAAAACTGTTTTTT. Encoded protein: CASSEATSGHEKLFF.

This clone has just a few counts. The chain uses TRBV28 and TRBJ1-6, with a tentative D call TRBD1 (5 bases). Germline CDR1 and CDR2: MDHEN and SYDVKM. This CDR3 comprises 15 residues. Trimming pared 5 bases from V and 10 bases from J, leaving 18 bases between. The DNA for the CDR3 is TGTGCCAGCAGTACCCCCAGGCGTCAGGGCTCACCCCTCCACTTT. Its protein product is CASSTPRRQGSPLHF.

The rearrangement links TRBV20-1 to TRBJ2-1, with a weak D call TRBD2 (6 bases). The length of the CDR3 is 16 residues. Germline V lookup: CDR1 DFQATT, CDR2 SNEGSKA (reference sequence). V lost 3 bases and J lost 3, with 18 bases in between. CDR3 nucleotide sequence: TGCAGTGCTAGTCGGTCGGGGACTCCAAACTACAATGAGCAGTTCTTC. Translated, it gives CSASRSGTPNYNEQFF.

This sequence joins TRBV21-1 and TRBJ1-2. TRBV21-1 is a known pseudogene. CDR3 length: 14 amino acids. The chain's CDR3 is CASSKEGIAYGYTF. The CDR3 coding sequence is TGTGCCAGCAGCAAAGAAGGTATCGCCTATGGCTACACCTTC.

The chain carries TRBV15 and TRBJ2-7; no clear D. V was pared by 0 bases and J by 4 bases, with 7 bases between. Germline-derived CDR1 and CDR2 are LNHNV and YYDKDF (reference sequence). CDR3 length: 13 amino acids. Here the CDR3 reads CATSRDRQYEQYF. CDR3 bases: TGTGCCACCAGCAGAGATCGGCAGTACGAGCAGTACTTC.

The rearrangement links TRBV2 to TRBJ1-5, with D unresolved. Between the trimmed V and J ends, which lost 4 bases and 7 bases, there was a span of 11 bases. Germline values: CDR1 SNHLY, CDR2 FYNNEI. The CDR3 has 13 residues. CDR3 in amino acids: CASSANFDQPQHF. The CDR3 nucleotides are TGTGCCAGCAGTGCGAATTTCGACCAGCCCCAGCATTTT.

The chain combines TRBV5-1 with TRBJ2-2; D remains unclear. CDR3 length: 15 amino acids. In germline, CDR1 is SGHRS, CDR2 YFSETQ. Deletions cut 0 bases from V and 5 bases from J, with 11 bases between. CDR3 residues: CASSLDVSTTGELFF. The CDR3 DNA reads as TGCGCCAGCAGCTTGGATGTAAGCACAACCGGGGAGCTGTTTTTT.

This clone was recorded only once. The V gene is TRBV5-5, the J gene TRBJ2-7, with D tentatively TRBD1 (6 bases). The CDR3 loop spans 14 amino acids. V was clipped by 4 bases and J by 4 bases, with 15 bases between them. The V gene's germline CDR1 is SGHKS and CDR2 YYEKEE (reference sequence). The CDR3 nucleotides are TGTGCCAGCAGCAGTACAGGGAGAGAGTACGAGCAGTACTTC. Translated: CASSSTGREYEQYF.

V gene TRBV6-1 combines with J gene TRBJ2-1; the D is unclear. From germline, CDR1 is MNHNS and CDR2 SASEGT. V lost 3 bases, J lost 4 bases, and 16 bases lay in between. The CDR3 totals 16 residues. The CDR3 reads CASSEVRTFGYNEQFF. In DNA, the CDR3 is TGTGCCAGCAGTGAGGTTCGGACGTTCGGGTACAATGAGCAGTTCTTC.

The V gene is TRBV5-6, the J gene TRBJ1-1, with a tentative D call TRBD1 (6 bases). The CDR3 loop spans 15 amino acids. CDR1 is SGHDT, CDR2 YYEEEE, per germline. V was shortened by 0 bases and J by 5 bases, with 14 bases between the two germline ends. CDR3 sequence (DNA): TGTGCCAGCAGCTTGGTGCGGCAGGGGAGGACTGAAGCTTTCTTT. This codes for CASSLVRQGRTEAFF.

The chain is built from TRBV18 and TRBJ2-7; 13 nucleotides line up with TRBD2. The junction had 3 bases not matched to a gene; V was cut back by 3 bases and J by 1 base. There are 16 residues in the CDR3. Germline V gives CDR1 KGHSH, CDR2 LQKENI. The CDR3 coding sequence is TGTGCCAGCTCACCCGGACTAGCGGGAGTGTCCTACGAGCAGTACTTC. Residues: CASSPGLAGVSYEQYF.

A few counts support this clone. The V gene is TRBV16, the J gene TRBJ2-2; the match to TRBD1 covers 7 bases. CDR3 length: 15 residues. With V trimmed by 2 bases and J by 4 bases, 4 bases remained unmatched. Germline loops: CDR1 KGHSY, CDR2 FQNENV. The CDR3, as DNA: TGTGCCAGCAGCCAAATGCCAGGGGGCACCGGGGAGCTGTTTTTT. Its protein is CASSQMPGGTGELFF.